Listed here are 25 T cell receptor beta chains from one sample, sequenced in a study of blood T cell repertoires in COVID-19. Profiling relied on immunoSEQ multiplex PCR, and the TCRdb table lists in-frame clones only, not all of them. The table has 70,000 or so clones, 90% seen once. Sample: peripheral blood. The receptors derive from a human donor in a cohort sampled during active COVID-19.

The chain has TRBV30 and TRBJ2-7, with 8 bases lining up with TRBD1. The CDR3 loop spans 13 amino acids. V lost 4 bases to trimming and J lost 2 bases; unmatched junction nucleotides: 4. In germline, CDR1 is GTSNPN, CDR2 SVGIG (reference sequence). CDR3 DNA sequence: TGTGCCTGGACTAGGGACAGGCCCTACGAGCAGTACTTC. Translation gives CAWTRDRPYEQYF.

This clone appeared once. This sequence joins TRBV28 and TRBJ2-3; tentatively, D is TRBD1 (6 bases). Germline V gene lookup returns CDR1 MDHEN and CDR2 SYDVKM. V lost 4 bases and J lost 5, with 13 bases in between. The CDR3 has 14 amino acids. CDR3: CASSWTALGDTQYF. CDR3 in DNA: TGTGCCAGCAGTTGGACAGCCTTGGGAGATACGCAGTATTTT.

The CDR3 sequence is CSGSTGDSGNTIYF. CDR3 nucleotides: TGCAGCGGCTCAACAGGCGACTCTGGAAACACCATATATTTT. The V gene is TRBV29-1, the J gene TRBJ1-3, with D maybe TRBD1 (5 bases). The CDR3 has 14 residues. Deletions cut 7 bases from V and 0 bases from J, with 13 bases between. Germline CDR1 is SQVTM and CDR2 is ANQGSEA.

This clone was picked up one time. V gene TRBV10-2 combines with J gene TRBJ2-3, with 8 bases identical to TRBD2. Germline V gene data show CDR1 as WSHSY and CDR2 as SAAADI. The CDR3 contains 15 residues. The junction had 6 bases not matched to a gene; V was cut back by 7 bases and J by 0 bases. DNA for the CDR3: TGCGCCAGCAATGTAGCGGGAAGTAGCACAGATACGCAGTATTTT. Its protein product is CASNVAGSSTDTQYF.

For this clone: Distinct nucleotide sequences in the sample also encode this CDR3. V and J are TRBV7-3 and TRBJ2-5; D is ambiguous. Trimming removed 4 bases from V and 5 bases from J, with 5 bases in between. Germline V gene sequence: CDR1 SGHTA, CDR2 FQGTGA. This CDR3 is 11 amino acids long. CDR3: CASSSGETQYF. The CDR3, as DNA: TGTGCCAGCAGCTCCGGGGAGACCCAGTACTTC.

The gene calls are TRBV28 and TRBJ1-5; D gene ambiguous. The CDR3 length is 15 residues. The germline V gene has CDR1 MDHEN and CDR2 SYDVKM. Trimming cost V 3 bases and J 3 bases, with 12 bases left between them. CDR3 nucleotides: TGTGCCAGCAGTTTGGCAGGAGGACCCAATCAGCCCCAGCATTTT. It translates to CASSLAGGPNQPQHF.

The chain combines TRBV7-2 with TRBJ2-7, with D perhaps TRBD1 (6 bases). The CDR3 loop spans 14 amino acids. V lost 5 bases and J 1 base, leaving 12 bases between the germline ends. Germline V gene lookup returns CDR1 SGHTA and CDR2 FQGNSA. The CDR3 loop is CASSPYRVSYEQYF. CDR3 DNA: TGTGCCAGCAGCCCGTACAGGGTGTCCTACGAGCAGTACTTC.

The chain combines TRBV5-4 with TRBJ2-3; 10 nucleotides line up with TRBD2. The CDR3 is 16 residues long. Losses at the gene ends were 2 bases for V and 1 base for J; bases not matched to a gene: 4. Germline V gene data show CDR1 as SGHNT and CDR2 as YYREEE (reference sequence). CDR3 residues: CASSFAGLAGTDTQYF. CDR3 in DNA: TGTGCCAGCAGCTTCGCAGGACTAGCGGGCACAGATACGCAGTATTTT.

This clone was seen more than once but under ten times. The CDR3 spells CASSLWDRTRAGELFF. CDR3 in DNA: TGTGCCAGCAGTTTATGGGATAGGACGAGGGCCGGGGAGCTGTTTTTT. V is TRBV28 and J is TRBJ2-2; maybe TRBD2 (5 bases). V was shortened by 0 bases and J by 6 bases, with 14 bases between the two germline ends. The CDR3 is made up of 16 amino acids. Germline V CDR1 and CDR2: MDHEN, SYDVKM.

The chain links TRBV4-2 to TRBJ1-1, with 7 bases that match TRBD1. This CDR3 region has 14 residues. Germline V gives CDR1 LGHNA, CDR2 YNFKEQ. With V trimmed by 1 base and J by 4 bases, 3 bases remained unmatched. CDR3 protein: CASSQVSGGTEAFF. CDR3 DNA sequence: TGTGCCAGCAGCCAAGTTTCAGGGGGCACTGAAGCTTTCTTT.

The rearrangement links TRBV6-2 or TRBV6-3 to TRBJ2-3; TRBD1 is a possible D gene (6 bases). Trimming stripped 2 bases from V and 4 bases from J, with 19 bases between. Per the germline V gene, CDR1 is MNHEY and CDR2 is SVGEGT. This CDR3 comprises 17 residues. CDR3: CASSYDFGRQVPDTQYF. The CDR3 DNA is TGTGCCAGCAGTTACGATTTTGGGAGACAGGTCCCAGATACGCAGTATTTT.

The count of this clone is one. This rearrangement joins TRBV11-2 to TRBJ2-5, with D hard to call. The V end was cut by 5 bases, the J end by 5 bases, with 9 bases between. Germline CDR1 SGHAT, CDR2 FQNNGV. This CDR3 has 12 amino acids. Here the CDR3 reads CASSLNWETQYF. As DNA, the CDR3 is TGTGCCAGCAGCCTGAACTGGGAGACCCAGTACTTC.

This chain joins TRBV7-2 and TRBJ2-2; 7 positions agree with TRBD1. Germline CDR1 reads SGHTA; CDR2 reads FQGNSA. With V trimmed by 1 base and J by 6 bases, 5 bases remained unmatched. CDR3 size: 15 residues. The CDR3 protein is CASSLGQGGPGELFF. The CDR3 DNA sequence: TGTGCCAGCAGCTTAGGACAGGGCGGCCCCGGGGAGCTGTTTTTT.

This clone has a single count. This chain links TRBV7-2 with TRBJ2-2, with 8 nucleotides matching TRBD2. This CDR3 has 17 residues. Trimming removed 6 bases from V and 5 bases from J; junction bases left unmatched: 14. Germline CDR1 SGHTA, CDR2 FQGNSA. This CDR3 reads CASSPGGAGVGTGELFF. CDR3 in DNA: TGTGCCAGCAGTCCCGGGGGAGCGGGAGTTGGAACCGGGGAGCTGTTTTTT.

The chain is built from TRBV9 and TRBJ2-1; 12 positions agree with TRBD2. The CDR3 length is 15 residues. Germline CDR1 SGDLS, CDR2 YYNGEE. V shed 3 bases and J 4 bases; nucleotides not matched to a gene: 2. The CDR3 here is CASSASGRAYNEQFF. DNA of the CDR3: TGTGCCAGCAGCGCTAGCGGGAGGGCTTACAATGAGCAGTTCTTC.

The rearrangement links TRBV28 to TRBJ2-1; the D gene is possibly TRBD2 (6 bases). Trimming pared 7 bases from V and 1 base from J, leaving 11 bases between. This CDR3 is built from 14 residues. The germline gives CDR1 MDHEN, CDR2 SYDVKM. The CDR3 region is CASTPGLSYNEQFF. The DNA of the CDR3 is TGTGCCAGCACACCGGGACTTTCCTACAATGAGCAGTTCTTC.

The V gene is TRBV28, the J gene TRBJ2-7, with 13 bases aligning to TRBD2. V lost 4 bases and J lost 2; bases outside the gene matches: 14. Germline-derived CDR1 and CDR2 are MDHEN and SYDVKM. CDR3 length equals 19 residues. Here the CDR3 reads CASSSLARTSGSLPYEQYF. The DNA for the CDR3 is TGTGCCAGCAGTTCCCTGGCCCGGACTAGCGGGAGTCTCCCCTACGAGCAGTACTTC.

V usage is TRBV27 and J usage is TRBJ2-3, with TRBD1 matching over 8 bases. CDR3 length: 15 residues. Germline V gene data show CDR1 as MNHEY and CDR2 as SMNVEV (reference sequence). Trimming cost V 2 bases and J 4 bases; bases outside gene matches: 5. Written as DNA, the CDR3 is TGTGCCAGCAGTTTAGCAGCCAGGGGGCCAGATACGCAGTATTTT. Translation: CASSLAARGPDTQYF.

The chain couples TRBV7-2 to TRBJ2-5; 10 bases match TRBD2. Losses at the gene ends were 5 bases for V and 5 bases for J; bases not matched to a gene: 20. CDR3 length: 19 amino acids. Germline V gene data show CDR1 as SGHTA and CDR2 as FQGNSA. The CDR3 protein is CASSPWGGAGGPPGETQYF. In DNA form, the CDR3 reads TGTGCCAGCAGCCCTTGGGGTGGAGCGGGAGGGCCTCCTGGCGAGACCCAGTACTTC.

The J gene is TRBJ2-7, the V gene TRBV2; TRBD2 aligns across 13 bases. Germline CDR1 and CDR2: SNHLY and FYNNEI. Germline trimming cut 4 bases from V and 7 bases from J; bases unmatched to any gene: 10. The CDR3 covers 16 residues. The CDR3: CASSGTGLAGEGEQYF. The DNA of the CDR3 is TGTGCCAGCAGTGGGACCGGACTAGCGGGAGAGGGGGAGCAGTACTTC.

V usage is TRBV30 and J usage is TRBJ1-2, with D unclear. This CDR3 has 12 residues. V was trimmed by 1 base and J by 5 bases, leaving 8 bases between them. Germline V gene data show CDR1 as GTSNPN and CDR2 as SVGIG (reference sequence). The CDR3, as DNA: TGTGCCTGGAGTGGAGGCACGTATGGCTACACCTTC. This sequence encodes CAWSGGTYGYTF. Drawing the rest from reference TRBV30 and TRBJ1-2, the complete variable domain is SQTIHQWPATLVQPVGSPLSLECTVEGTSNPNLYWYRQAAGRGLQLLFYSVGIGQISSEVPQNLSASRPQDRQFILSSKKLLLSDSGFYLCAWSGGTYGYTFGSGTRLTVV.

This clone came up once. The chain uses TRBV15 and TRBJ2-5; the D is unclear. The CDR3 contains 13 residues. V was shortened by 0 bases and J by 7 bases, with 9 bases between the two germline ends. Germline assignment: CDR1 LNHNV and CDR2 YYDKDF (reference sequence). The CDR3 sequence is CATSRDSYGTQYF. The DNA of the CDR3 is TGTGCCACCAGCAGAGATTCGTACGGGACCCAGTACTTC. The full variable domain, in which reference TRBV15 and TRBJ2-5 provide the parts outside the CDR3, is DAMVIQNPRYQVTQFGKPVTLSCSQTLNHNVMYWYQQKSSQAPKLLFHYYDKDFNNEADTPDNFQSRRPNTSFCFLDIRSPGLGDTAMYLCATSRDSYGTQYFGPGTRLLVL.

V gene TRBV15 combines with J gene TRBJ1-1, with a tentative D call TRBD1 (6 bases). V dropped 0 bases and J dropped 5 bases, with 13 bases sitting between them. Germline assignment: CDR1 LNHNV and CDR2 YYDKDF (reference sequence). The CDR3 extends over 15 amino acids. The CDR3 here is CATSRDSRGVTEAFF. The CDR3 nucleotides read TGTGCCACCAGCAGAGATAGCAGGGGAGTGACTGAAGCTTTCTTT.

This clone was picked up one time. The chain recombines TRBV7-8 with TRBJ2-7, with TRBD1 identical over 9 bases. The CDR3 is made up of 14 amino acids. Germline CDR1 SGHVS, CDR2 FQNEAQ. With V trimmed by 5 bases and J by 0 bases, 2 bases remained unmatched. Written as DNA, the CDR3 is TGTGCCAGCAGCGGGGACAGGGTCTCCTACGAGCAGTACTTC. Translated: CASSGDRVSYEQYF.

This chain links TRBV4-3 with TRBJ1-5; D may be TRBD1 (5 bases). Trimming took 0 bases from V and 2 from J, leaving 17 bases between them. Germline CDR1 and CDR2: LGHNA and YSLEER. The CDR3 extends over 18 amino acids. As DNA, the CDR3 is TGCGCCAGCAGCCAAGATCGGCAGGGCATTTATCGCAATCAGCCCCAGCATTTT. Encoded protein: CASSQDRQGIYRNQPQHF.